This TCR beta chain stems from a study of spatial heterogeneity in lung cancer. Study-level background: Alpha-chain sequences were consistently detected less often than beta-chain sequences. Within raw reads, each unique TCR and UMI combination appeared on average more than ten times.

In germline, CDR1 is SGDLS, CDR2 YYNGEE. This CDR3 region has 17 residues. The V end was cut by 0 bases, the J end by 7 bases, with 17 bases between. By proportion, this clonotype is medium-sized (0.01 to 0.1%). Time point indicated: sample taken at primary tumor resection. Unsorted samples of tumor, nontumor lung or frozen PBMC had their whole RNA sequenced. The donor population consisted of about 75 patients with untreated, early-stage non-small cell lung cancer. TCR cDNA molecules each had a unique molecular identifier. TCRdb itself ran the 5' RACE reads through MiXCR, one entry per CDR3 protein. The sample yields 5,500 to 7,500 distinct CDR3 sequences, 3% to 5% seen once.

J is TRBJ1-6 and V is TRBV9; D call uncertain. The source is a female donor with early-stage non-small cell lung cancer. Source: normal lung tissue next to the tumor, taken at surgery. CDR3 in amino acids: CASSVEAGPKPNSPLHF. Here the CDR3 DNA reads TGTGCCAGCAGCGTAGAGGCGGGCCCGAAACCAAATTCACCCCTCCACTTT.